The 28 T cell receptor beta chains listed next were all sequenced from one sample in a study of blood T cells in healthy people across ages. Sample-barcoded 5' priming and a J-beta primer mix drove a second PCR of about 6 to 12 cycles. TCRdb ran MiXCR on the 5' RACE reads and lists one entry per CDR3 protein. Of over 1,500,000 distinct CDR3 sequences listed, around 40% are singletons. Input material: blood. The receptors come from a human donor in good health.

This clonotype appeared a few times. The chain links TRBV7-2 to TRBJ2-1; D not resolved. The CDR3 is 14 amino acids. V lost 1 base to trimming and J lost 4 bases, with 8 bases between them. Germline loops: CDR1 SGHTA, CDR2 FQGNSA. CDR3 amino acids: CASSLEVLYNEQFF. In nucleotides, the CDR3 is TGTGCCAGCAGCTTAGAAGTACTATACAATGAGCAGTTCTTC.

The V call is TRBV29-1, the J call TRBJ2-5, with D perhaps being TRBD1 or TRBD2 (6 bases each). Trimming shortened V by 6 bases and J by 5 bases, and 19 bases separated the two germline ends. This CDR3 contains 14 residues. CDR1 is SQVTM and CDR2 is ANQGSEA in the germline V gene. The CDR3: CSVAPRGVWETQYF. The DNA for the CDR3 is TGCAGCGTAGCACCTAGGGGGGTCTGGGAGACCCAGTACTTC.

This clonotype was counted between two and nine times. This chain joins TRBV5-1 and TRBJ2-7; 8 bases align to TRBD1. This CDR3 comprises 14 residues. Germline trimming cut 9 bases from V and 0 bases from J; bases unmatched to any gene: 8. Germline V CDR1 and CDR2: SGHRS, YFSETQ. The CDR3 reads CATSTGAISYEQYF. CDR3 bases: TGCGCCACCTCGACAGGGGCTATCTCCTACGAGCAGTACTTC.

The V gene is TRBV4-3, the J gene TRBJ2-5, with TRBD2 matching over 7 bases. The better agreement between TRBJ2-7 and the DNA end casts doubt on the J call. Germline CDR1 reads LGHNA; CDR2 reads YSLEER. This CDR3 comprises 16 residues. The DNA for the CDR3 is TGCGCCAGCAGCCAACACGCCGGGGGGAGAGGCTACGAGCAGTACTTC. Translating it yields CASSQHAGGRGYEQYF.

The CDR3 DNA reads TGCAGTGCGGAGCGATTAGGTACGCAGTATTTT. It is translated as CSAERLGTQYF. The rearrangement joins TRBV20-1 to TRBJ2-3; D unresolved. Between the trimmed V and J ends, which lost 6 bases and 8 bases, there was a span of 12 bases. Germline values: CDR1 DFQATT, CDR2 SNEGSKA (reference sequence). The CDR3 covers 11 residues.

In regard to this clonotype: One junction end disagrees with the germline gene, perhaps due to a read error. This chain joins TRBV3-1 and TRBJ2-1, with 9 bases lining up with TRBD1. The CDR3 runs 14 residues. Per germline, CDR1 LGHDT and CDR2 YNNKEL (reference sequence). CDR3 in DNA: TGTGCCGGCAGCGCAACCTACAGGGGGCATGAGCAGTTCTTC. Protein sequence: CAGSATYRGHEQFF.

The CDR3, as DNA: TGTGCCAGCAGGGGCACTCCCCCCTACGAGCAGTACTTC. Protein product: CASRGTPPYEQYF. V gene TRBV28 combines with J gene TRBJ2-7, with no clear D. This CDR3 is 13 amino acids long. The V end was cut by 6 bases, the J end by 2 bases, with 11 bases between. Germline CDR1 MDHEN, CDR2 SYDVKM.

This sequence joins TRBV6-2 or TRBV6-3 and TRBJ1-4; D is unresolved. CDR1 and CDR2 (germline): MNHEY, SVGEGT. Trimming removed 2 bases from V and 10 bases from J, with 8 bases in between. The CDR3 sequence is 12 residues long. The DNA of the CDR3 is TGTGCCAGCAGTTACACGGAGGGAAAACTGTTTTTT. As protein: CASSYTEGKLFF.

The chain links TRBV12-3 or TRBV12-4 to TRBJ1-1; a weak D match, TRBD1 (5 bases). The CDR3 extends over 10 amino acids. Deletions cut 6 bases from V and 11 bases from J, with 10 bases between. CDR3 sequence reads: CASSREVAFF. DNA of the CDR3: TGTGCCAGCAGCAGGGAGGTGGCTTTCTTT.

The CDR3, as DNA: TGTGCCAGCAGCTCCGAAAGCGGGGGACTCACAGATACGCAGTATTTT. Translated, it gives CASSSESGGLTDTQYF. This sequence joins TRBV11-2 and TRBJ2-3, with 8 bases identical to TRBD2. In germline, CDR1 is SGHAT, CDR2 FQNNGV. This CDR3 is 16 amino acids long. V gave up 4 bases and J gave up 2 bases; unmatched junction bases: 8. The full variable domain, rest sourced from reference TRBV11-2 and TRBJ2-3, is EAGVAQSPRYKIIEKRQSVAFWCNPISGHATLYWYQQILGQGPKLLIQFQNNGVVDDSQLPKDRFSAERLKGVDSTLKIQPAKLEDSAVYLCASSSESGGLTDTQYFGPGTRLTVL.

This clonotype turned up a few times. This CDR3 is CASDQGPGTSTDEQFF. In nucleotides, the CDR3 is TGTGCCAGCGATCAGGGCCCCGGGACTAGTACTGATGAGCAGTTCTTC. V and J are TRBV9 and TRBJ2-1; TRBD2 agrees at 8 bases. The CDR3 is 16 amino acids. Per germline, CDR1 SGDLS and CDR2 YYNGEE. V shed 7 bases and J 8 bases; nucleotides not matched to a gene: 17.

The chain couples TRBV20-1 to TRBJ2-5, with D tentatively TRBD1 or TRBD2 (6 bases each). Germline assignment: CDR1 DFQATT and CDR2 SNEGSKA (reference sequence). The length of the CDR3 is 13 residues. The ends were cut back, 6 bases at V and 5 bases at J, with 16 bases in the middle. The CDR3 protein is CSAGGLVGETQYF. The DNA of the CDR3 is TGCAGTGCAGGGGGGTTGGTTGGCGAGACCCAGTACTTC.

This chain's CDR3 is CASSVEGAADTQYF. CDR3 bases: TGTGCCAGCAGCGTAGAAGGGGCTGCAGATACGCAGTATTTT. The genes are TRBV9 and TRBJ2-3, with a weak D call TRBD1 (5 bases). Looked up from germline, CDR1 is SGDLS and CDR2 is YYNGEE. The CDR3 contains 14 residues. V gave up 0 bases and J gave up 4 bases, with 9 bases separating them. Full variable domain (missing parts from reference TRBV9 and TRBJ2-3): DSGVTQTPKHLITATGQRVTLRCSPRSGDLSVYWYQQSLDQGLQFLIQYYNGEERAKGNILERFSAQQFPDLHSELNLSSLELGDSALYFCASSVEGAADTQYFGPGTRLTVL.

The table lists this clonotype with a few counts. The rearrangement joins TRBV7-2 to TRBJ2-7, with D tentatively TRBD1 (7 bases). Trimming cost V 1 base and J 7 bases, with 20 bases left between them. The length of the CDR3 is 16 residues. Germline V gives CDR1 SGHTA, CDR2 FQGNSA. The CDR3 DNA is TGTGCCAGCAGCTTAGGGGGGCGGCAGGGGGAGGTTGAGCAGTACTTC. Protein sequence: CASSLGGRQGEVEQYF.

This clonotype has a handful of counts. DNA for the CDR3: TGCGCCAGCAGCTTGGGGCAGGGATCCTTAGAGCAGTACTTC. This translates into CASSLGQGSLEQYF. The J gene is TRBJ2-7, the V gene TRBV5-1; D might be TRBD1 (5 bases). Germline assignment: CDR1 SGHRS and CDR2 YFSETQ. Trimming cost V 0 bases and J 7 bases, with 14 bases left between them. CDR3 size: 14 residues.

For the CDR3, the DNA is TGTGCCACCGAGCCAGATGGGGGCAATCAGCCCCAGCATTTT. Its translation is CATEPDGGNQPQHF. The rearrangement uses TRBV15 and TRBJ1-5, with unresolved D. CDR1 and CDR2 (germline): LNHNV, YYDKDF (reference sequence). CDR3 length equals 14 residues. Deletions cut 8 bases from V and 2 bases from J, with 13 bases between.

The chain uses TRBV20-1 and TRBJ1-5; no clear D. Germline CDR1 is DFQATT and CDR2 is SNEGSKA (reference sequence). This CDR3 contains 15 residues. Trimming removed 2 bases at V and 2 bases at J, with 13 bases between. CDR3 nucleotide sequence: TGCAGTGCTAGAATACGGCAGGCCGGCAATCAGCCCCAGCATTTT. This encodes CSARIRQAGNQPQHF.

The chain is built from TRBV20-1 and TRBJ2-6; TRBD2 matches 11 bases. The length of the CDR3 is 18 residues. The V gene end was trimmed by 3 bases and the J gene end by 4 bases; junction bases not matched to a gene: 11. CDR1 and CDR2 from the germline V gene are DFQATT and SNEGSKA (reference sequence). The CDR3 sequence is CSARRASGGTSGANVLTF. The CDR3 DNA reads as TGCAGTGCTAGGAGGGCTAGCGGGGGGACTTCAGGGGCCAACGTCCTGACTTTC.

This clonotype was counted a single time. CDR3 DNA sequence: TGTGCCAGCAGTGAATTCTCTCCAGTGACGAGCTCCTACGAGCAGTACTTC. Amino acids: CASSEFSPVTSSYEQYF. This rearrangement joins TRBV2 to TRBJ2-7; D not resolved. Trimming took off 2 bases at V and 0 bases at J, with 17 bases between the two ends. Germline-derived CDR1 and CDR2 are SNHLY and FYNNEI. CDR3 length: 17 amino acids.

The chain combines TRBV20-1 with TRBJ2-1; a weak D match, TRBD2 (5 bases). The germline CDR1 and CDR2 sequences are DFQATT and SNEGSKA (reference sequence). V shed 0 bases and J shed 0 bases, with 18 bases lying between them. This CDR3 spans 18 amino acids. The CDR3 nucleotides read TGCAGTGCTAGAGATACTAGAGGTGGGGTAAGCTCCTACAATGAGCAGTTCTTC. It encodes CSARDTRGGVSSYNEQFF.

This clonotype was seen a handful of times. The chain combines TRBV3-1 with TRBJ2-1, with 7 bases matching TRBD2. The CDR3 has 14 residues. Germline V lookup: CDR1 LGHDT, CDR2 YNNKEL (reference sequence). J lost 8 bases, V lost 4 bases, and 8 bases had no gene match. CDR3 in DNA: TGTGCCAGCAGCCGGCGGCTAGCGGACGATGAGCAGTTCTTC. Translating gives CASSRRLADDEQFF.

This chain connects TRBV7-2 to TRBJ2-3, with a possible D match to TRBD2 (6 bases). The CDR3 has 16 residues. The V end was cut by 3 bases, the J end by 7 bases, with 20 bases between. CDR1 and CDR2 from the germline V gene are SGHTA and FQGNSA. CDR3 bases: TGTGCCAGCAGCTTGGAAAAATCGGGACTCTTTAATACGCAGTATTTT. Its translation is CASSLEKSGLFNTQYF.

The V call is TRBV29-1, the J call TRBJ1-4; 7 bases match TRBD1. The CDR3 covers 12 residues. Germline values: CDR1 SQVTM, CDR2 ANQGSEA. Trimming at V came to 7 bases and at J to 4 bases, leaving 3 bases not matched to a gene. In DNA, the CDR3 is TGCAGCGCAGGGGGTAGTAATGAAAAACTGTTTTTT. Translated: CSAGGSNEKLFF.

The V call is TRBV4-2, the J call TRBJ1-2; 9 bases agree with TRBD1. The CDR3 totals 16 residues. Germline CDR1 reads LGHNA; CDR2 reads YNFKEQ. The V segment lost 1 base and the J segment 4 bases; nucleotides outside the gene matches: 7. The CDR3 DNA reads TGTGCCAGCAGCCAAGGCGGGACAGGGATCAGCTATGGCTACACCTTC. Protein sequence: CASSQGGTGISYGYTF.

The gene calls are TRBV20-1 and TRBJ1-2; possibly TRBD1 for D (5 bases). CDR1 and CDR2 (germline): DFQATT, SNEGSKA (reference sequence). V was cut by 1 base and J by 2 bases, with 8 bases left in between. The CDR3 is 13 residues long. CDR3 loop: CSARGEGNYGYTF. The CDR3 DNA sequence: TGCAGTGCTAGAGGGGAGGGGAACTATGGCTACACCTTC.

This clonotype was counted between two and nine times. The CDR3 is CASSPRVAGPMETQYF. As DNA, the CDR3 is TGTGCCAGCAGCCCTCGGGTGGCGGGGCCAATGGAGACCCAGTACTTC. The gene calls are TRBV7-8 and TRBJ2-7, with TRBD2 as a possible D gene (6 bases). TRBJ2-5 matches the DNA end more closely, so the J call is doubtful. Germline-derived CDR1 and CDR2 are SGHVS and FQNEAQ. The CDR3 runs 16 residues.

There are a few counts of this clonotype. This rearrangement joins TRBV21-1 to TRBJ2-5; TRBD1, as called in the table, went unchecked against the DNA. The DNA end is more similar to TRBJ2-7, so the J call may be wrong. TRBV21-1 is annotated as a pseudogene. This CDR3 is 12 amino acids long. The DNA for the CDR3 is TGTGCCAGCGGGCAGGGGGTTACCGAGCAGTACTTC. As protein: CASGQGVTEQYF.

The V gene is TRBV7-2, the J gene TRBJ2-3; D gene ambiguous. V was clipped by 1 base and J by 6 bases, with 11 bases between them. Germline lookup yields CDR1 SGHTA and CDR2 FQGNSA. The CDR3 extends over 14 amino acids. This CDR3 is CASSLVGNVDTQYF. The CDR3 bases are TGTGCCAGCAGCTTAGTGGGAAACGTGGATACGCAGTATTTT.